The sequence of this T cell receptor beta chain was determined in a study of T cells in localized non-small cell lung cancer. Study conclusions and caveats: Higher T cell density in the blood was associated with longer overall survival, whereas higher adjacent-lung clonality associated with shorter survival. Adjacent lung tissue had a median roughly 62 of the top 100 clones found in the tumor.

The protocol was immunoSEQ multiplex PCR, while the TCRdb copy is restricted to in-frame clones and leaves out a portion. The table records more than 45,000 clones, about nine tenths of them present only once. The CDR3 totals 14 residues. V shed 5 bases and J shed 3 bases, with 11 bases lying between them. Germline loops: CDR1 LNHDA, CDR2 SQIVND (reference sequence). This clone has a single count. Its matching antigen is unknown. The chain has TRBV19 and TRBJ1-3; the D is unclear. This receptor was identified in a male donor at least 60 years old with stage III squamous cell lung carcinoma. The sample consisted of peripheral blood, taken before any cancer treatment. CDR3 sequence: CASSALLIGNTIYF. The CDR3 region has the DNA TGTGCCAGTAGTGCTCTCTTGATTGGAAACACCATATATTTT.